This T cell receptor (beta chain) was found in a study of T cell changes during pregnancy in multiple sclerosis. This table comes from immunoSEQ multiplex PCR, and its TCRdb copy is limited to in-frame clones, with some not included. The table shows about 18,000 clones, with more than 75% occurring only once. CDR3 size: 17 residues. V shed 1 base, J shed 4 bases, and the junction held 11 bases outside the gene matches. CDR1 MGHRA and CDR2 YSYEKL come from the germline V gene. The V gene is TRBV4-1, the J gene TRBJ2-3; 7 bases match TRBD2. This TCR came from a female donor with multiple sclerosis, enrolled in a pregnancy study. The sequences come from CD8+ T cells from peripheral blood mononuclear cells, collected after pregnancy. CDR3 DNA sequence: TGCGCCAGCAGCCAAGTGCGGGCGGGAGACATCCCAGATACGCAGTATTTT. Its translation: CASSQVRAGDIPDTQYF.